The source of this T cell receptor beta chain is a study of blood T cell repertoires in COVID-19. Study information: Two negative PCRs, clearance, or symptom resolution were required of recovered Cohort 3 donors. Samples taken during acute and convalescent COVID-19 were collected in the United States, Italy and Spain. Sources were T cells, B-cell-depleted T cells, or PBMCs; the material itself was cDNA or gDNA.

Data came from immunoSEQ multiplex PCR; TCRdb stores just in-frame clones and leaves some out. The profile shows hundreds of thousands of clones, more than 75% of them singletons. This study enrolled people aged about 18 to 95 from about two dozen US geographic areas. The germline gives CDR1 SEHNR, CDR2 FQNEAQ (reference sequence). The CDR3 has 15 residues. With 0 bases clipped from V and 2 bases from J, the junction kept 2 bases outside the gene matches. The sample consisted of PBMCs or T cells enriched from blood (not recorded which). The rearrangement joins TRBV7-9 to TRBJ2-5, with TRBD2 identical over 8 bases. The TCR was taken from a woman aged 60-75 years in a cohort exposed to, infected with or recovered from COVID-19 (not recorded which). The CDR3 sequence: CASSLATSAQETQYF. The CDR3 nucleotides are TGTGCCAGCAGCTTAGCGACTAGCGCACAAGAGACCCAGTACTTC.